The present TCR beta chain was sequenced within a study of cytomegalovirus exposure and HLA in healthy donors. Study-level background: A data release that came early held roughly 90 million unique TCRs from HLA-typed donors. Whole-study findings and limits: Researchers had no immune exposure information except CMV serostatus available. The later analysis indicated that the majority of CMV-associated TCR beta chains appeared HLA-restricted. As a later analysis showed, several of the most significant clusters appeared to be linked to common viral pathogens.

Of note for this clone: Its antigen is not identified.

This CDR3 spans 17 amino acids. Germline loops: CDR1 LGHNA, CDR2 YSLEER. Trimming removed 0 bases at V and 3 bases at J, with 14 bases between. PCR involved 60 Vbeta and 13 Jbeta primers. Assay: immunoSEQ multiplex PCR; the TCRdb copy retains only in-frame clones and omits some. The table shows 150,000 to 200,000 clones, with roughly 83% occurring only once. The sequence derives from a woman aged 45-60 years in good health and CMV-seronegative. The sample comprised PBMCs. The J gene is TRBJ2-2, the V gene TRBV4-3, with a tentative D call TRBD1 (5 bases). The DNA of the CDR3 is TGCGCCAGCAGCCAAGAGAAGGGGTACGATCACACCGGGGAGCTGTTTTTT. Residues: CASSQEKGYDHTGELFF.